This record looks at one TCR beta chain sequence and its context. This entry is derived from a study of blood T cell repertoires in COVID-19. Study-level information: The origin of the acute and convalescent COVID-19 samples was the United States, Italy and Spain. Sources were T cells, B-cell-depleted T cells, or PBMCs; the material itself was cDNA or gDNA.

Authors' analysis steps: It was from reference gene primer amplification that nucleated cell counts were estimated. The repertoire was sequenced with immunoSEQ multiplex PCR; TCRdb's copy has only in-frame clones and lacks some. The DNA gave D and trimming, while V, J and clone size come from that table. Of about 58,000 clones in the sample, roughly 79% were seen once. Sequenced sample: peripheral blood. The receptor was isolated from a human donor in a cohort sampled during active COVID-19.

CDR3 nucleotides: TGTGCCAGCAGTTCGGGGGCTGGGGCCAACGTCCTGACTTTC. It is translated as CASSSGAGANVLTF. This chain uses TRBV6-5 with TRBJ2-6, with D possibly matching TRBD2 (6 bases). The CDR3 is 14 residues long. V lost 4 bases, J lost 2 bases, and 6 bases lay in between. CDR1 and CDR2 from the germline V gene are MNHEY and SVGAGI.